This T cell receptor (beta chain) was sequenced for a study of T cell responses to AZD1222 COVID-19 vaccine. Study results and limitations: Females made up more of the donors, who were largely white British, and clonal diversity may have come out too low. Nearly half of spike-specific TCRs reportedly target variant regions that are unmutated in the B.1.351 and B.1.1.7 variants. Sampling that yielded the repertoires occurred only after the peak T cell response. CD4 TCRs covered the whole spike, strongest at regions 160-218 and 743-854.

The V gene's germline CDR1 is MNHEY and CDR2 SVGEGT. Trimming stripped 2 bases from V and 6 bases from J, with 8 bases between. This CDR3 has 12 residues. Here immunoSEQ multiplex PCR was the method, and the copy in TCRdb shows in-frame clones only, minus some. Of about 150,000 clones listed, just over 90% are singletons. On this clone itself: Its specificity is unknown.

The chain is built from TRBV6-2 or TRBV6-3 and TRBJ2-7; TRBD2 might be the D (5 bases). The receptor was isolated from an adult who received the AZD1222 COVID-19 vaccine. Sequences were derived from peripheral blood, sampled 28 days after the second AZD1222 dose. CDR3 sequence: CASSYSEGEQYF. The CDR3 region has the DNA TGTGCCAGCAGTTACAGCGAGGGCGAGCAGTACTTC.